A selection of T cell receptor beta chains follows, all from one sample in a study of shared clonotypes between healthy human individuals. Method: immunoSEQ multiplex PCR; TCRdb's copy keeps in-frame clones and lacks some. The sample holds fewer than 600,000 clones, roughly 77% seen once. Sequencing input: PBMCs. The receptors were sampled from a woman between 40 and 50 years old in good health. Some clones in this sample may be carry-over from other donors' samples. CDR3s include the opening cysteine and the closing phenylalanine or tryptophan. The D gene is left open where the match is weak. Only some rows state a clone size, as once, few, many or a class for expanded clones.

>16|TRBV6-6|NA|TRBJ1-5|NA
TGTGCCAGCAGTTATTCTCTAGCGATCCCCAATCAGCCCCAGCATTTT
CASSYSLAIPNQPQHF
>15|TRBV4-3|NA|TRBJ1-6|NA
TGCGCCAGCAGCCAAGATCGACAGGACCTCAGGACCCTCCACTTT
CASSQDRQDLRTLHF
>14|TRBV5-4|NA|TRBJ2-5|NA
TGTGCCAGCAGCTTGGGTTTAACGGCAGAGACCCAGTACTTC
CASSLGLTAETQYF
>13|TRBV28|NA|TRBJ1-2|NA
TGTGCCAGCAGACCAGCCTATACCCCGGGCTACACCTTC
CASRPAYTPGYTF
>11|TRBV20-1|few|TRBJ2-7|NA
TGCAGTGCTTTATGGGCCGACGAGCAGTACTTC
CSALWADEQYF
>12|TRBV7-2|NA|TRBJ2-1|NA
TGTGCCAGCAGCTTAGTTAACAATGAGCAGTTCTTC
CASSLVNNEQFF
>15|TRBV5-1|NA|TRBJ2-7|NA
TGCGCCAGCAGCCCCACTGGCGGGTCGTCCTACGAGCAGTACTTC
CASSPTGGSSYEQYF
>11|TRBV2|NA|TRBJ1-4|NA
TGTGCCCCCAGGGCTAATGAAAAACTGTTTTTT
CAPRANEKLFF
>15|TRBV7-9|few|TRBJ2-2|TRBD2
TGTGCCAGCCCCCTCGTAGCGGGAGGGCCCGGGGAGCTGTTTTTT
CASPLVAGGPGELFF
>14|TRBV27|NA|TRBJ2-7|TRBD1
TGTGCCAGCAGTTTATCGGGGACAGGGAACGAGCAGTACTTC
CASSLSGTGNEQYF
>17|TRBV6-1|few|TRBJ2-1|TRBD1
TGTGCCAGCAGTGAATATACGGGACAGGGGGCCAACAATGAGCAGTTCTTC
CASSEYTGQGANNEQFF
>13|TRBV30|NA|TRBJ1-5|NA
TGTGCCTGGAGTACGAAGGCGGGCCAGCCCCAGCATTTT
CAWSTKAGQPQHF
>12|TRBV6-1|NA|TRBJ2-5|NA
TGTGCCAGCAGTGTCAACCAAGAGACCCAGTACTTC
CASSVNQETQYF